The rows below give T cell receptor beta chains drawn from one sample of a study of T cell repertoires in cytomegalovirus infection. From the reads, TCRdb called clonotypes with MiXCR, one entry per CDR3 protein. The profile shows more than 300,000 distinct CDR3 sequences, about 34% of them singletons. These receptors have no known antigen. Sequencing used cultured PBMCs, obtained from culture after CMV antigen stimulation. The receptors here all came from a human donor in good health (CMV status not recorded). Some clones in this sample may be carry-over from other donors' samples. Each CDR3 is given with its conserved first and last residue. The order of the fields is V gene, J gene, CDR3 protein.

>TRBV6-4|TRBJ2-1
CASSGEAGHYNEQFF
>TRBV7-9|TRBJ2-3
CASSPIVTSGTSTDTQYF
>TRBV6-2/TRBV6-3|TRBJ2-7
CASSTSVSYEQYF
>TRBV6-2/TRBV6-3|TRBJ2-3
CASRSPDTQYF
>TRBV7-6|TRBJ1-2
CASSLNPSGPYGYTF
>TRBV4-3|TRBJ2-3
CASSHLPTGPNADTQYF
>TRBV30|TRBJ1-6
CAWSRTVSSYNSPLHF
>TRBV7-2|TRBJ1-1
CASLQYLMNTEAFF
>TRBV25-1|TRBJ2-1
CASSGTSSYNEQFF
>TRBV5-4|TRBJ2-3
CASSRRLAGATDTQYF
>TRBV12-3/TRBV12-4|TRBJ2-1
CASSLVLGDYEPNEQFF
>TRBV7-2|TRBJ1-1
CASSLSQLEAFF
>TRBV6-1|TRBJ2-5
CASYGGSGETQYF
>TRBV7-2|TRBJ1-2
CASSLASGLYGYTF
>TRBV6-2/TRBV6-3|TRBJ2-1
CASSYLLAGGTKDEQFF
>TRBV28|TRBJ1-2
CASSQGTAYGYTF
>TRBV20-1|TRBJ2-1
CSARGRAEGAYNEQFF
>TRBV11-3|TRBJ2-3
CASSLGLAAPTDTQYF
>TRBV7-2|TRBJ1-3
CASSLGFQSGNTIYF
>TRBV12-3/TRBV12-4|TRBJ2-5
CASSRNQETQYF
>TRBV6-6|TRBJ1-2
CASSDTRDRDGYTF
>TRBV2|TRBJ2-5
CATHRYTQETQYF
>TRBV27|TRBJ2-1
CASSLGLAGGNEQFF
>TRBV10-3|TRBJ1-1
CAIVKTGDTEAFF
>TRBV5-8|TRBJ2-5
CASSPGRVQMQETQYF
>TRBV20-1|TRBJ2-1
CSALAGRNRLQWEQFF